The T cell receptor beta chain described here comes from a study of blood T cell repertoires in COVID-19. About the research overall: PBMCs, B-cell-depleted T cells, or T cells were the source of the cDNA or gDNA that made up the material.

CDR3 length: 15 residues. Germline assignment: CDR1 LNHDA and CDR2 SQIVND (reference sequence). V was shortened by 7 bases and J by 0 bases, with 12 bases between the two germline ends. Before being deemed recovered, Cohort 3 donors had two negative PCRs, clearance, or symptom resolution. Clones were sequenced by immunoSEQ multiplex PCR, and TCRdb holds only the in-frame ones, with some missing. The repertoire has about 380,000 clones, more than 85% of them found once; the top ten carry 2.5% to 3%. V gene TRBV19 combines with J gene TRBJ1-4; D perhaps matches TRBD1 (6 bases). This clonotype originated in a woman in her thirties who had recovered from COVID-19. The sample comprised PBMCs or T cells enriched from blood (not recorded which). For the CDR3, the DNA is TGTGCCAGTATCCCGGGACACACAACTAATGAAAAACTGTTTTTT. It translates to CASIPGHTTNEKLFF.